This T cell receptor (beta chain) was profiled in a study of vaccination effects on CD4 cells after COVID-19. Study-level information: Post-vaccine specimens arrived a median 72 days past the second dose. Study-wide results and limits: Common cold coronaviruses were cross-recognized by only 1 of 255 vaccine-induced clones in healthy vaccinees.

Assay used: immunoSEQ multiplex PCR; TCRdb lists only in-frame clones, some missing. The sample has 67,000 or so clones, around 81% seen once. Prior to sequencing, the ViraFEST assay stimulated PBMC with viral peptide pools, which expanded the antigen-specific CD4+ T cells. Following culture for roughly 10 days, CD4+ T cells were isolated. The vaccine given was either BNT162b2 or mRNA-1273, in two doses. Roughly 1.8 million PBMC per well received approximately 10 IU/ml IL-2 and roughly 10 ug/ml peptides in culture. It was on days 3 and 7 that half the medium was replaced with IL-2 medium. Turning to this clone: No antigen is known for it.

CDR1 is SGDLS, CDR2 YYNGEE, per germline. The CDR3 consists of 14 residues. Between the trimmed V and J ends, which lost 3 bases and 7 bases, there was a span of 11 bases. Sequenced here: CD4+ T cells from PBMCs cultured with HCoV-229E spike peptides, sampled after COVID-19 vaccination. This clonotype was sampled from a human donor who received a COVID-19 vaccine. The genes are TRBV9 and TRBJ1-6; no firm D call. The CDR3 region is CASSARKGNSPLHF. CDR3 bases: TGTGCCAGCAGCGCCCGTAAGGGAAATTCACCCCTCCACTTT. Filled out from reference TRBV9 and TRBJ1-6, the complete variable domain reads DSGVTQTPKHLITATGQRVTLRCSPRSGDLSVYWYQQSLDQGLQFLIQYYNGEERAKGNILERFSAQQFPDLHSELNLSSLELGDSALYFCASSARKGNSPLHFGNGTRLTVT.